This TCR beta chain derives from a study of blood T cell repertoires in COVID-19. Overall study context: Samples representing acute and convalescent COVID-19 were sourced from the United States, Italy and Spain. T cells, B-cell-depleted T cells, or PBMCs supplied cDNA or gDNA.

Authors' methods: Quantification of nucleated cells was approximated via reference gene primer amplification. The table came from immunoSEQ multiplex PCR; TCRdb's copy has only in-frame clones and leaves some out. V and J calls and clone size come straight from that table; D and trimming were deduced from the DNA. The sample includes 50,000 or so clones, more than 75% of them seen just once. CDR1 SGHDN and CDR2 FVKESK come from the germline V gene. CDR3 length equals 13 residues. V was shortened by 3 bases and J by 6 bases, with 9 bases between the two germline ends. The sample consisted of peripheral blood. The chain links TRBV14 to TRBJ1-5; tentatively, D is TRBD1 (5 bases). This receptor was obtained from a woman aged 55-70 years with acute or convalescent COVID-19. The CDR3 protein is CASSQGLGQPQHF. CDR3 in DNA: TGTGCCAGCAGCCAGGGACTTGGTCAGCCCCAGCATTTT.